The 28 T cell receptor beta chains listed next were all sequenced from one sample in a study of graft-versus-host responses after intestinal transplantation. Profiled with immunoSEQ multiplex PCR; TCRdb holds only in-frame clones, not every one. Of tens of thousands of clones in the sample, about 90% were seen once. The starting material was PBMCs, obtained about 120 days after intestinal transplantation. These TCRs come from a human patient who received an intestinal transplant, so some T cells may come from the graft donor.

The chain carries TRBV5-4 and TRBJ1-2; 7 bases map to TRBD1. This CDR3 region has 11 residues. Losses at the gene ends were 9 bases for V and 3 bases for J; bases not matched to a gene: 2. Germline V gives CDR1 SGHNT, CDR2 YYREEE (reference sequence). CDR3 bases: TGTGCCACGGGGACAGACTATGGCTACACCTTC. Protein product: CATGTDYGYTF.

The genes are TRBV6-5 and TRBJ2-7; 9 nucleotides agree with TRBD2. Germline assignment: CDR1 MNHEY and CDR2 SVGAGI. The CDR3 length is 15 residues. Trimming at V came to 6 bases and at J to 2 bases, leaving 8 bases not matched to a gene. The CDR3 DNA follows: TGTGCCAGCAGCATTAGCGGGGGAGGTCCCTACGAGCAGTACTTC. Translation gives CASSISGGGPYEQYF.

This chain connects TRBV6-6 to TRBJ1-2; D uncertain. V dropped 6 bases and J dropped 7 bases, with 15 bases sitting between them. The CDR3 consists of 13 residues. The germline V gene has CDR1 MNHNY and CDR2 SVGAGI (reference sequence). CDR3 nucleotide sequence: TGTGCCAGCAGAGAGGATCCTCGGATTGGCTACACCTTC. This encodes CASREDPRIGYTF.

The chain links TRBV29-1 to TRBJ2-7; 7 nucleotides line up with TRBD1. Germline-derived CDR1 and CDR2 are SQVTM and ANQGSEA. With V trimmed by 4 bases and J by 2 bases, 5 bases remained unmatched. The length of the CDR3 is 13 residues. The CDR3 region is CSVGNRGTYEQYF. Written as DNA, the CDR3 is TGCAGCGTTGGGAACAGGGGTACCTACGAGCAGTACTTC.

This rearrangement joins TRBV30 to TRBJ1-6; 7 nucleotides agree with TRBD1. CDR3 length: 14 amino acids. The germline CDR1 and CDR2 sequences are GTSNPN and SVGIG (reference sequence). The junction had 4 bases not matched to a gene; V was cut back by 0 bases and J by 8 bases. The CDR3 here is CAWSVGTDDSPLHF. As DNA, the CDR3 is TGTGCCTGGAGTGTCGGGACAGACGATTCACCCCTCCACTTT.

The chain carries TRBV6-1 and TRBJ1-1; 8 bases line up with TRBD1. V lost 7 bases and J lost 3; bases outside the gene matches: 7. CDR1 MNHNS and CDR2 SASEGT come from the germline V gene. The CDR3 length is 14 residues. DNA for the CDR3: TGTGCCAGCAATCCGACAGGGGTGTACACTGAAGCTTTCTTT. This encodes CASNPTGVYTEAFF.

A single count supports this clone. The chain recombines TRBV10-3 with TRBJ1-2; 8 positions match TRBD1. CDR1 and CDR2 (germline): ENHRY, SYGVKD. With V trimmed by 10 bases and J by 13 bases, 14 bases remained unmatched. There are 12 residues in the CDR3. CDR3 bases: TGTGCCACCTACGCGGGACAGGACTCCGCCACCTTC. It translates to CATYAGQDSATF.

This chain uses TRBV5-1 with TRBJ2-2; D is perhaps TRBD1 (5 bases). Germline CDR1 reads SGHRS; CDR2 reads YFSETQ. The CDR3 totals 15 residues. V was clipped by 0 bases and J by 1 base, with 7 bases between them. CDR3 nucleotide sequence: TGCGCCAGCAGCTTGGCTCAGGGGAACACCGGGGAGCTGTTTTTT. This codes for CASSLAQGNTGELFF. The whole variable domain, remainder taken from reference TRBV5-1 and TRBJ2-2, is KAGVTQTPRYLIKTRGQQVTLSCSPISGHRSVSWYQQTPGQGLQFLFEYFSETQRNKGNFPGRFSGRQFSNSRSEMNVSTLELGDSALYLCASSLAQGNTGELFFGEGSRLTVL.

V is TRBV10-3 and J is TRBJ2-7; TRBD1 matches at 8 bases. Losses at the gene ends were 3 bases for V and 4 bases for J; bases not matched to a gene: 8. Germline CDR1 reads ENHRY; CDR2 reads SYGVKD. There are 15 residues in the CDR3. The DNA for the CDR3 is TGTGCCATCAGTGATACTCTGACAGGGGCTTACGAGCAGTACTTC. It yields the protein CAISDTLTGAYEQYF.

The genes are TRBV5-1 and TRBJ1-1, with D unresolved. Germline lookup yields CDR1 SGHRS and CDR2 YFSETQ. The CDR3 runs 12 residues. Between the trimmed V and J ends, which lost 4 bases and 8 bases, there was a span of 12 bases. DNA of the CDR3: TGCGCCAGCAGCATCCAAGGAGTAGAAGCTTTCTTT. It encodes CASSIQGVEAFF.

The chain links TRBV7-6 to TRBJ1-1; D unresolved. The ends were cut back, 2 bases at V and 1 base at J, with 8 bases in the middle. The germline V gene has CDR1 SGHVS and CDR2 FNYEAQ. The CDR3 extends over 14 amino acids. CDR3 in amino acids: CASSLRSQNTEAFF. CDR3 nucleotides: TGTGCCAGCAGCTTAAGGTCCCAGAACACTGAAGCTTTCTTT.

This clone has only one observation. This rearrangement joins TRBV7-9 to TRBJ2-5; 10 bases agree with TRBD1. The J call may be wrong; the DNA end is better matched by TRBJ2-7. The CDR3 covers 15 residues. CDR1 is SEHNR and CDR2 is FQNEAQ in the germline V gene (reference sequence). This chain's CDR3 is CASSHPGQGTYEQYF. The CDR3 DNA reads as TGTGCCAGCAGCCATCCGGGACAGGGGACCTACGAGCAGTACTTC.

The J gene is TRBJ1-2, the V gene TRBV28; a weak D match, TRBD1 (5 bases). V was trimmed by 6 bases and J by 2 bases, leaving 22 bases between them. Germline V gives CDR1 MDHEN, CDR2 SYDVKM. This CDR3 is 17 amino acids long. CDR3 sequence reads: CASSISNRQGLNYGYTF. CDR3 nucleotide sequence: TGTGCCAGCAGCATATCGAATCGCCAGGGTCTCAACTATGGCTACACCTTC.

This clone was seen a single time. This sequence joins TRBV5-1 and TRBJ2-3; TRBD2 matches at 11 bases. J was trimmed by 4 bases and V by 0 bases; bases with no gene match: 7. The CDR3 consists of 17 residues. In germline, CDR1 is SGHRS, CDR2 YFSETQ. CDR3 nucleotides: TGCGCCAGCAGCTTGGGCCCAATAGCGGGAGGGCCAGATACGCAGTATTTT. This gives the protein CASSLGPIAGGPDTQYF. Based on the CDR3 plus reference TRBV5-1 and TRBJ2-3, the full variable domain is KAGVTQTPRYLIKTRGQQVTLSCSPISGHRSVSWYQQTPGQGLQFLFEYFSETQRNKGNFPGRFSGRQFSNSRSEMNVSTLELGDSALYLCASSLGPIAGGPDTQYFGPGTRLTVL.

This clone was observed once. CDR3 region: CASSPRRILKEGYNEQFF. As DNA, the CDR3 is TGTGCCAGCAGCCCCCGTAGGATCTTAAAGGAGGGGTACAATGAGCAGTTCTTC. V gene TRBV21-1 combines with J gene TRBJ2-1; the D call TRBD2 from the table was never checked on the DNA. TRBV21-1 corresponds to a pseudogene. This CDR3 spans 18 amino acids.

This clone was detected only once. The V call is TRBV6-5, the J call TRBJ1-2; no clear D gene. Trimming left V 0 bases short and J 4 bases short, with 9 bases between. Per the germline V gene, CDR1 is MNHEY and CDR2 is SVGAGI. The CDR3 contains 14 residues. DNA for the CDR3: TGTGCCAGCAGTTACTCTTTTTCCCCCTATGGCTACACCTTC. Translation: CASSYSFSPYGYTF.

V is TRBV6-5 and J is TRBJ2-7, with unresolved D. Germline V gene lookup returns CDR1 MNHEY and CDR2 SVGAGI. This CDR3 spans 16 amino acids. The V end lost 0 bases, the J end lost 3 bases, and 15 bases lay between the germline ends. CDR3 residues: CASSYSSPVNVYEQYF. CDR3 coding DNA: TGTGCCAGCAGTTACTCGAGCCCGGTGAACGTCTACGAGCAGTACTTC.

The V and J genes are TRBV7-2 and TRBJ1-1; D is undetermined. From germline, CDR1 is SGHTA and CDR2 FQGNSA. There are 14 residues in the CDR3. V was cut by 1 base and J by 1 base, with 7 bases left in between. The CDR3 sequence is CASSLDRANTEAFF. The CDR3 DNA reads as TGTGCCAGCAGCTTAGATCGAGCGAACACTGAAGCTTTCTTT.

This clone was found once. The V gene is TRBV7-9, the J gene TRBJ1-3; D call uncertain. The CDR3 loop spans 14 amino acids. Looked up from germline, CDR1 is SEHNR and CDR2 is FQNEAQ (reference sequence). Trimming left V 1 base short and J 4 bases short, with 8 bases between. The CDR3 sequence: CASSLGAAGNTIYF. The CDR3 DNA reads TGTGCCAGCAGCTTAGGGGCGGCAGGAAACACCATATATTTT.

The V and J genes are TRBV28 and TRBJ2-5, with 7 bases matching TRBD2. Judging by the DNA end, TRBJ2-7 fits better; the J call may be wrong. Germline V CDR1 and CDR2: MDHEN, SYDVKM. This CDR3 has 18 amino acids. CDR3 residues: CASSLSPLIGGGFYEQYF. The CDR3, as DNA: TGTGCCAGCAGTTTATCACCCCTCATTGGCGGGGGTTTCTACGAGCAGTACTTC.

The chain links TRBV23-1 to TRBJ2-1; D not certain. TRBV23-1 has ORF status, its function being uncertain. Trimming stripped 4 bases from V and 6 bases from J, with 19 bases between. This CDR3 region has 16 residues. Written as DNA, the CDR3 is TGCGCCAGCAGTCGAAAATGCTGGTATCGTCCCAATGAGCAGTTCTTC. This encodes CASSRKCWYRPNEQFF.

The chain combines TRBV5-1 with TRBJ2-5; 13 bases are a match to TRBD2. The germline V gene has CDR1 SGHRS and CDR2 YFSETQ. The J segment lost 5 bases and the V segment lost 4 bases, leaving 8 bases of the junction unmatched. CDR3 length equals 16 residues. CDR3 bases: TGCGCCAGCAGCCCCGGGACTAGCGGGAATACGGAGACCCAGTACTTC. Its translation: CASSPGTSGNTETQYF.

The rearrangement joins TRBV18 to TRBJ2-6; D is perhaps TRBD1 (5 bases). V shed 6 bases and J shed 4 bases, with 13 bases lying between them. The germline V gene encodes CDR1 KGHSH and CDR2 LQKENI. This CDR3 has 15 residues. CDR3 in amino acids: CASSPPRAGANVLTF. CDR3 sequence (DNA): TGTGCCAGCTCCCCTCCCAGGGCCGGGGCCAACGTCCTGACTTTC.

This chain links TRBV7-6 with TRBJ2-3, with 8 bases matching TRBD2. The trim removed 6 bases at V and 7 bases at J, leaving 9 bases unmatched. Per the germline V gene, CDR1 is SGHVS and CDR2 is FNYEAQ. The CDR3 loop spans 14 amino acids. The CDR3 here is CASRQNSGTNTQYF. CDR3 coding DNA: TGTGCCAGCAGACAGAATAGCGGGACTAATACGCAGTATTTT.

The chain links TRBV4-1 to TRBJ1-3; D is undetermined. Trimming removed 0 bases from V and 3 bases from J, with 12 bases in between. The germline CDR1 and CDR2 sequences are MGHRA and YSYEKL. The CDR3 is 16 residues long. CDR3 loop: CASSQDETFFGNTIYF. The CDR3 nucleotides read TGCGCCAGCAGCCAAGACGAAACATTCTTTGGAAACACCATATATTTT.

The V gene is TRBV27, the J gene TRBJ2-1; 9 positions agree with TRBD1. The V gene end was trimmed by 3 bases and the J gene end by 0 bases; junction bases not matched to a gene: 9. The germline V gene has CDR1 MNHEY and CDR2 SMNVEV (reference sequence). This CDR3 region has 18 residues. CDR3 in DNA: TGTGCCAGCAGTTTTCGGGACAGGGCTCTGAGCTCCTACAATGAGCAGTTCTTC. It specifies CASSFRDRALSSYNEQFF.

The chain links TRBV4-1 to TRBJ1-3; 7 bases fit TRBD1. Germline CDR1 and CDR2: MGHRA and YSYEKL. CDR3 length equals 16 residues. V dropped 4 bases and J dropped 5; count of bases not matched to a gene: 11. This chain's CDR3 is CASSRTAGTARNTIYF. In DNA form, the CDR3 reads TGCGCCAGCAGCCGCACCGCCGGGACAGCCAGAAACACCATATATTTT.

V is TRBV11-2 and J is TRBJ1-2; tentatively, D is TRBD1 (6 bases). The germline V gene has CDR1 SGHAT and CDR2 FQNNGV. CDR3 length: 15 amino acids. Trimming removed 5 bases at V and 4 bases at J, with 17 bases between. CDR3 sequence (DNA): TGTGCCAGCAGCGGAACAAGGGGGAGAACCTATGGCTACACCTTC. Translated: CASSGTRGRTYGYTF.